This paragraph reports one T cell receptor beta chain. With a J-beta primer mix and a sample-barcoded 5' primer, a second PCR ran about 6 to 11 cycles. A single record per CDR3 protein comes from TCRdb applying MiXCR to the 5' RACE reads. The sample records over a million distinct CDR3 sequences, approximately 40% being singletons. The sample comes from a study of blood T cells in healthy people across ages. The CDR3 loop spans 10 amino acids. Germline CDR1 and CDR2: LNHDA and SQIVND (reference sequence). The source is a woman between 18 and 29 years old in good health. Sequencing was done on a sample of blood. The chain carries TRBV19 and TRBJ2-7; D uncertain. The end of the DNA aligns better with TRBJ2-5, so the J call may be wrong. The CDR3: CATRQETQYF. The CDR3 DNA reads TGTGCCACTAGGCAGGAGACCCAGTACTTC.